This is a list of T cell receptor beta chains from one sample in a study of HIV-infected children after antiretroviral therapy interruption. One entry per CDR3 protein results from TCRdb running MiXCR on the 3' RACE reads. This repertoire shows some 51,000 distinct CDR3 sequences, around 4.7% found once; its top ten account for 0.6% to 0.85%. The sequenced sample was CD45RA+ CD4+ T cells from PBMCs, pooled from several time points, obtained from a donor given antiretroviral therapy, either interrupted or continuous. These receptors were collected from a pool of human donors with HIV. Each CDR3 is given with its conserved first and last residue. Fields, in order: D gene, J gene, clone size, V gene, CDR3 protein, CDR3 DNA. A D gene is named only where the DNA matches it firmly. Not all rows give a size; the values are once, few, many and, for expanded clones, a class.

.	TRBJ2-7	few	TRBV2	CASRRAGSYEQYF	TGTGCCAGCCGGCGGGCAGGGTCCTACGAGCAGTACTTC
.	TRBJ2-4	many	TRBV20-1	CSAEGGWKIQYF	TGCAGTGCTGAGGGGGGGTGGAAAATTCAGTACTTC
.	TRBJ2-7	many	TRBV30	CAWSVGSPEQYF	TGTGCCTGGAGTGTGGGCAGCCCCGAGCAGTACTTC
.	TRBJ1-5	many	TRBV12-3/TRBV12-4	CASSRGGDSNQPQHF	TGTGCCAGCAGCCGAGGGGGGGATAGCAATCAGCCCCAGCATTTT
.	TRBJ1-1	many	TRBV6-1	CASSDGQLNTEAFF	TGTGCCAGCAGTGACGGACAGCTGAACACTGAAGCTTTCTTT
TRBD1	TRBJ1-2	many	TRBV18	CASSPPHRDSYGYTF	TGTGCCAGCTCACCGCCGCACCGGGACAGCTATGGCTACACCTTC
.	TRBJ1-2	many	TRBV4-2	CASSQLGGGEGDGYTF	TGTGCCAGCAGCCAACTTGGGGGAGGGGAAGGTGATGGCTACACCTTC
.	TRBJ2-7	many	TRBV6-5	CARDSSSYEQYF	TGTGCCAGGGACAGCAGCTCCTACGAGCAGTACTTC
TRBD1	TRBJ2-2	many	TRBV15	CATSRDRGTAGELFF	TGTGCCACCAGCAGAGATCGTGGGACAGCCGGGGAGCTGTTTTTT
TRBD1	TRBJ2-2	many	TRBV23-1	CASSHFLDRENTGELFF	TGCGCCAGCAGTCATTTTTTGGACAGGGAGAACACCGGGGAGCTGTTTTTT
.	TRBJ2-3	many	TRBV28	CASSPQYRDNTQYF	TGTGCCAGCAGTCCGCAGTATCGGGATAATACGCAGTATTTT
.	TRBJ2-7	many	TRBV21-1	CASLPGQGDSSYEQYF	TGTGCCAGCCTCCCCGGGCAGGGCGACTCTTCCTACGAGCAGTACTTC
TRBD1	TRBJ2-7	.	TRBV11-3	CASSLDRADEQYF	TGTGCCAGCAGCTTGGACAGGGCGGACGAGCAGTACTTC
.	TRBJ2-5	few	TRBV19	CASSIGTLETQYF	TGTGCCAGTAGTATCGGCACTCTAGAGACCCAGTACTTC
.	TRBJ2-3	few	TRBV28	CASSPTSTDTQYF	TGTGCCAGCAGTCCAACTAGCACAGATACGCAGTATTTT
.	TRBJ1-2	many	TRBV12-3/TRBV12-4	CASSLATLPGYTF	TGTGCCAGCAGTTTAGCGACCCTCCCTGGCTACACCTTC
TRBD1	TRBJ2-7	many	TRBV6-1	CASSLSGQGIGEQYF	TGTGCCAGCAGTTTATCGGGACAGGGGATCGGCGAGCAGTACTTC
.	TRBJ2-1	many	TRBV5-1	CASSWPIGGIINEQFF	TGCGCCAGCAGCTGGCCTATCGGGGGCATAATCAATGAGCAGTTCTTC
TRBD1	TRBJ1-2	many	TRBV20-1	CSARTGVNYGYTF	TGCAGTGCCAGGACAGGAGTTAACTATGGCTACACCTTC
.	TRBJ2-1	many	TRBV3-1	CASSRPGSRRNNEQFF	TGTGCCAGCAGCCGGCCCGGGTCCCGGCGCAACAATGAGCAGTTCTTC
.	TRBJ2-5	many	TRBV9	CASSALATEAETQYF	TGTGCCAGCAGCGCACTGGCGACTGAAGCAGAGACCCAGTACTTC
.	TRBJ2-3	.	TRBV11-1	CASSPTPSPSTDTQYF	TGTGCCAGCAGCCCTACCCCAAGTCCGAGTACAGATACGCAGTATTTT
.	TRBJ1-2	many	TRBV7-8	CASSLGGTGNYGYTF	TGTGCCAGCAGCTTAGGGGGAACAGGGAACTATGGCTACACCTTC
.	TRBJ1-1	many	TRBV7-8	CASSRTSTEAFF	TGTGCCAGCAGCCGAACCTCCACTGAAGCTTTCTTT
.	TRBJ2-4	many	TRBV12-3/TRBV12-4	CASSLQGANIQYF	TGTGCCAGCAGCCTACAGGGTGCAAACATTCAGTACTTC
.	TRBJ2-5	.	TRBV3-1	CTSSQEDIPGTQYF	TGTACCAGCAGCCAGGAAGACATCCCCGGGACCCAGTACTTC
.	TRBJ1-1	.	TRBV5-1	CASSFRGMNTEAFF	TGCGCCAGCAGCTTCCGGGGGATGAACACTGAAGCTTTCTTT
.	TRBJ2-1	few	TRBV2	CASSEQGFEQFF	TGTGCCAGCAGTGAACAGGGTTTTGAGCAGTTCTTC
.	TRBJ1-1	.	TRBV12-3/TRBV12-4	CASSLSLQGHEAFF	TGTGCCAGCAGTTTATCTTTACAGGGACATGAAGCTTTCTTT